This T cell receptor (beta chain) appears in the sequencing data of a study of T-cell reconstitution after alpha-beta-depleted transplantation in children. A library of TCRbeta sequences, prepared with unique molecular identifiers, was generated. TCRdb reprocessed the PCR reads via MiXCR and lists one record per CDR3 protein. The sample holds around 78,000 distinct CDR3 sequences, 7% to 8% seen once. The specimen was PBMCs from the stem cell graft donor, collected from the stem cell graft. The receptor's source is a human donor who donated a stem cell graft to a child with acute lymphoblastic leukemia.

The CDR3 here is CASSPTAYEQYF. CDR3 DNA sequence: TGTGCCAGCAGCCCGACAGCTTACGAGCAGTACTTC. The gene calls are TRBV7-2 and TRBJ2-7, with D tentatively TRBD1 (5 bases). Germline CDR1 is SGHTA and CDR2 is FQGNSA. V shed 5 bases and J shed 4 bases, with 9 bases lying between them. The CDR3 totals 12 residues.